This T cell receptor (beta chain) emerged from a study of cytomegalovirus exposure and HLA in healthy donors. The wider study: Most genotyped donors, around 86% of around 370, had Caucasian-associated genetic ancestry. Study findings and constraints: Later analysis showed most CMV-associated TCR beta chains appearing HLA-restricted. Earlier analysis looked at TCR beta V segments, and most were productive about 90% or about 30% of the time.

Regarding this clone: Its target is not known.

The PCR employed 60 Vbeta primers together with 13 Jbeta primers. The protocol was immunoSEQ multiplex PCR, while the TCRdb copy is restricted to in-frame clones and leaves out a portion. The sample records roughly 240,000 clones, around 84% being singletons. Germline assignment: CDR1 SGHTA and CDR2 FQGNSA. J gave up 6 bases and V 1 base, and 3 bases lay outside the gene matches. The CDR3 has 15 residues. The chain has TRBV7-2 and TRBJ1-4, with 9 bases identical to TRBD1. Source material: PBMCs. The receptor was derived from a girl between 2 and 10 years old in good health and CMV-seronegative. The CDR3 DNA reads as TGTGCCAGCAGCTTAGGGGACAGGGATCATGAAAAACTGTTTTTT. Its protein product is CASSLGDRDHEKLFF.